This T cell receptor beta chain was captured by sequencing in a study of technical replicates of blood from several donors. The germline V gene has CDR1 MNHNY and CDR2 SVGAGI (reference sequence). This CDR3 has 15 amino acids. V lost 3 bases and J lost 6, with 15 bases in between. TCRdb's copy holds only in-frame clones and misses some; the assay was immunoSEQ multiplex PCR. The sample has more than 75,000 clones; almost 97% are singletons. The chain employs TRBV6-6 and TRBJ2-1; possibly TRBD2 for D (6 bases). The origin of this receptor is a human donor in good health. The sequenced sample was T cells isolated from PBMCs. The CDR3 DNA follows: TGTGCCAGCAGTTATTCTGGAGGGCTCAGCAATGAGCAGTTCTTC. Protein product: CASSYSGGLSNEQFF.